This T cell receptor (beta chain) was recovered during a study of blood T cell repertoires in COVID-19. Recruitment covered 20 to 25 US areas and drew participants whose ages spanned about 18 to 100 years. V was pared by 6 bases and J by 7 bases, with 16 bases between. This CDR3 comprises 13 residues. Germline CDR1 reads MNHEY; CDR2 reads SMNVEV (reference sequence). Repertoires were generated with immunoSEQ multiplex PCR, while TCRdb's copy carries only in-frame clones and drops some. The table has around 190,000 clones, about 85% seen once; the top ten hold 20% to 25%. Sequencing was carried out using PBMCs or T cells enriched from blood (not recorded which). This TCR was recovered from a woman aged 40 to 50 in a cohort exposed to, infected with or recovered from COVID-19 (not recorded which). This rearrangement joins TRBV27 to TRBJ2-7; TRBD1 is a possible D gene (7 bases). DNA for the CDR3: TGTGCCAGCAGCCGCAGGGGGGCGGGTGAGCAGTACTTC. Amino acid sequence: CASSRRGAGEQYF.